The rows below give T cell receptor beta chains drawn from one sample of a study of T cells after yellow fever vaccination. TCRdb itself ran the 5' RACE reads through MiXCR, one entry per CDR3 protein. The table includes hundreds of thousands of distinct CDR3 sequences, 6.2% detected once. Material: PBMCs, obtained 5 days after the yellow fever booster vaccination. The receptor source for this set is a young man who received the YFV17D yellow fever vaccine. The CDR3 runs from the conserved cysteine through the conserved F or W. The D gene is left open where the match is weak. Clone sizes are given selectively: once, few, many, or a class where the clone is expanded.

v_gene	abundance	d_gene	j_gene	CDR3nt	CDR3aa
TRBV6-2/TRBV6-3	few	.	TRBJ1-2	TGTGCCAGCAGTTACCTTGATGGTCAGGGCCTTTCTCCATCCAACTATGGCTACACCTTC	CASSYLDGQGLSPSNYGYTF
TRBV29-1	few	.	TRBJ1-1	TGCAGTGGAACTTTACTAGAGAACACTGAAGCTTTCTTT	CSGTLLENTEAFF
TRBV6-2/TRBV6-3	few	.	TRBJ2-7	TGTGCCAGCAGTTACCGCGGACGACTTCTAAGCTCCTACGAGCAGTACTTC	CASSYRGRLLSSYEQYF
TRBV9	many	TRBD1	TRBJ2-7	TGTGCCAGCAGCGCACGGAAACTGAGCGGATCCGGGACAGGGTACGAGCAGTACTTC	CASSARKLSGSGTGYEQYF
TRBV4-3	.	.	TRBJ1-2	TGCGCCAGCAGCCAAGCCGTGACAGCGAACTATGGCTACACCTTC	CASSQAVTANYGYTF
TRBV28	.	.	TRBJ2-2	TGTGCCAGCAACACACCTACCAACAAGAACACCGGGGAGCTGTTTTTT	CASNTPTNKNTGELFF
TRBV7-7	many	.	TRBJ2-5	TGTGCTAGCAGCTTAGTTGGAGAAGAAGAGACCCAGTACTTC	CASSLVGEEETQYF
TRBV20-1	once	.	TRBJ2-3	TGCAGTGCTAGGCCGCCTAGCACAGATACGCAGTATTTT	CSARPPSTDTQYF
TRBV7-2	.	.	TRBJ2-5	TGTGCCAGCAGCTTATACCGGGAGAAGTACTTC	CASSLYREKYF
TRBV7-3	many	TRBD1	TRBJ2-1	TGTGCCAGCAGCGAGACCGGGACAGGGGCCAATGAGCAGTTCTTC	CASSETGTGANEQFF
TRBV29-1	.	.	TRBJ2-7	TGCAGCGTTGAAGACCCCACAGGGTTGACCTACGAGCAGTACTTC	CSVEDPTGLTYEQYF
TRBV7-9	many	TRBD1	TRBJ2-7	TGTGCCAGCAGCCGTCGGGGGACAGGCCAGGCCAGTGAGCAGTACTTC	CASSRRGTGQASEQYF
TRBV3-1	few	TRBD2	TRBJ2-1	TGTGCCAGCAGCACCCGGACTAGCAGCAATGAGCAGTTCTTC	CASSTRTSSNEQFF
TRBV20-1	.	.	TRBJ2-1	TGCAGTGCTGGGACTCGGAGTTCCTACAATGAGCAGTTCTTC	CSAGTRSSYNEQFF
TRBV15	many	TRBD2	TRBJ2-1	TGTGCCACCGTCGGAAGGACTAGCGGGATAGGCAATGAGCAGTTCTTC	CATVGRTSGIGNEQFF
TRBV10-3	many	TRBD2	TRBJ2-5	TGTGCCATCAGTGAGCTAGCGGGAGAGCTCCAAGAGACCCAGTACTTC	CAISELAGELQETQYF
TRBV10-1	many	TRBD1	TRBJ2-7	TGCGCCAGCAGTGGCCGGACAGGGGGCCGGGACGGGAAGCAGTACTTC	CASSGRTGGRDGKQYF
TRBV7-6	few	.	TRBJ1-5	TGTGCCAGCAGCCCCGGCGGGAATAGCAATCAGCCCCAGCATTTT	CASSPGGNSNQPQHF
TRBV7-7	few	.	TRBJ2-3	TGTGCCAGCAGCTTAAACCCCGGTGGCACAGATACGCAGTATTTT	CASSLNPGGTDTQYF
TRBV20-1	few	.	TRBJ1-1	TGCAGTGCTAGAGTTGCAGGGAACACTGAAGCTTTCTTT	CSARVAGNTEAFF
TRBV7-2	few	.	TRBJ1-6	TGTGCCAGCAGCCCCTCAAGATCACCCCTCCACTTT	CASSPSRSPLHF
TRBV20-1	many	.	TRBJ1-1	TGCAGTGCTAGAGACCCAAGGGGGTCCACTGAAGCTTTCTTT	CSARDPRGSTEAFF
TRBV12-2	.	.	TRBJ2-7	TGTGCAAGTCGCTTTCTAGCGGGGAATTACGAGCAGTACTTC	CASRFLAGNYEQYF
TRBV6-1	.	.	TRBJ2-3	TGTGCCAGCAGTGGCAGCAGGGGGGCGGATACGCAGTATTTT	CASSGSRGADTQYF
TRBV3-1	many	.	TRBJ2-5	TGTGCCAGCACCTCCAGGGGCGACGGACAGACCCAGTACTTC	CASTSRGDGQTQYF
TRBV6-2/TRBV6-3	many	TRBD2	TRBJ2-7	TGTGCCAGCCGCAGCGGGAGTTACGAGCAGTACTTC	CASRSGSYEQYF
TRBV24-1	many	.	TRBJ2-3	TGTGCCACCGGAACAGGGAGTACAGATACGCAGTATTTT	CATGTGSTDTQYF
TRBV5-5	.	.	TRBJ2-7	TGTGCCAGCAGCTCTGCAGAAAAATACCCCGACGAGCAGTACTTC	CASSSAEKYPDEQYF
TRBV7-9	many	.	TRBJ2-5	TGTGCCAGCAGCTTAGGCCCAGATCAGACCCAGTACTTC	CASSLGPDQTQYF
TRBV6-1	few	.	TRBJ1-1	TGTGCCAGCAGCAACCGGGTCGACAGGTGGGTCACTGAAGCTTTCTTT	CASSNRVDRWVTEAFF
TRBV15	many	.	TRBJ1-4	TGTGCCACCAGCAGAGCTCCTCACGGGGGAAAACTGTTTTTT	CATSRAPHGGKLFF
TRBV5-1	.	.	TRBJ1-5	TGCGCCAGCAGCTTGGATGGGGTTGGTCAGCCCCAGCATTTT	CASSLDGVGQPQHF
TRBV6-2/TRBV6-3	few	TRBD1	TRBJ2-7	TGTGCCAGCAGTTCCATTTATCCGGGACAGGGGGACTACGAGCAGTACTTC	CASSSIYPGQGDYEQYF
TRBV5-4	few	TRBD1	TRBJ2-1	TGTGCCAGCAGCGGACAGGGTCCTAAGGATACGGATGAGCAGTTCTTC	CASSGQGPKDTDEQFF
TRBV4-3	few	.	TRBJ2-3	TGCGCCAGCAGCCAAGTTTCTAGCGGCACAGATACGCAGTATTTT	CASSQVSSGTDTQYF
TRBV12-3/TRBV12-4	few	TRBD2	TRBJ2-1	TGTGCCAGCAGTTTAAGTGCTAGCGGGGGCAATGAGCAGTTCTTC	CASSLSASGGNEQFF
TRBV12-3/TRBV12-4	few	.	TRBJ1-3	TGTGCCAGCAGTTTCTTCTCTGGAAACACCATATATTTT	CASSFFSGNTIYF
TRBV3-1	.	.	TRBJ1-3	TGTGCCAGCAGCCAGGGATCGAGGGGCAGGTCGACTGGAAACACCATATATTTT	CASSQGSRGRSTGNTIYF
TRBV6-2/TRBV6-3	.	TRBD2	TRBJ2-1	TGTGCCAGCAGTGTACTAGCGGTGAATTACAATGAGCAGTTCTTC	CASSVLAVNYNEQFF
TRBV6-2/TRBV6-3	many	.	TRBJ2-5	TGTGCCAGCAGTTACTCGGGGGTCGGGACCCAGTACTTC	CASSYSGVGTQYF
TRBV13	few	.	TRBJ2-1	TGTGCCAGCAGCTTAGCGGCCGGAGGATACCGGGAGCAGTTCTTC	CASSLAAGGYREQFF